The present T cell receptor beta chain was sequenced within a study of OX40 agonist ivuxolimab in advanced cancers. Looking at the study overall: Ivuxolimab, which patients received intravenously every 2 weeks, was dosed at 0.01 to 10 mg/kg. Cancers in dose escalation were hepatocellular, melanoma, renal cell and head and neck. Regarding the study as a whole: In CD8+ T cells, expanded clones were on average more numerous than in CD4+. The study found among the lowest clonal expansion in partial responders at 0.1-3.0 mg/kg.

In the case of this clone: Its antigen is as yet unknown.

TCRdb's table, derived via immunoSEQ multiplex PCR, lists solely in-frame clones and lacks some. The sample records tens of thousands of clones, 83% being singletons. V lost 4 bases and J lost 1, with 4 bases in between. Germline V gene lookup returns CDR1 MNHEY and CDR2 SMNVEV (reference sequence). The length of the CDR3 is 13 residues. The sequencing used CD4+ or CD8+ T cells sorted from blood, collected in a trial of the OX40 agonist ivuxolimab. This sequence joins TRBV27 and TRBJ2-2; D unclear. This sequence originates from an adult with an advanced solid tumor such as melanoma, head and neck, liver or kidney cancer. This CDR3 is CASSYQNTGELFF. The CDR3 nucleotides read TGTGCCAGCAGTTATCAGAACACCGGGGAGCTGTTTTTT.